A selection of T cell receptor beta chains follows, all from one sample in a study of a mutant IDH1 vaccine in newly diagnosed glioma. TCRdb's copy holds only in-frame clones and misses some; the assay was immunoSEQ multiplex PCR. Among around 89,000 clones listed, roughly 80% were seen once. The specimen was PBMCs, collected from a glioma patient treated with radiotherapy, temozolomide or both. The source of these receptors is a woman in her 50s with glioma. Each CDR3 is given without its conserved first and last residue.

>12|TRBV4-3|TRBJ2-5
ASSQDIAQETQY
>11|TRBV9|TRBJ2-3
ASTGGEGDTQY
>12|TRBV25-1|TRBJ2-1
ASSPLGPMYEQF
>13|TRBV9|TRBJ1-2
ASSALSDKNYGYT
>11|TRBV10-3|TRBJ2-7
AISDWGGYEQY
>14|TRBV9|TRBJ1-6
ASSPSGGGVSSPLH
>11|TRBV9|TRBJ2-3
ASSRGSTDTQY
>15|TRBV4-2|TRBJ1-5
ASSQDGTHNSNQPQH
>11|TRBV6-1|TRBJ1-4
ASSEGYYEKLF
>12|TRBV5-1|TRBJ1-4
ASSLKGFNEKLF
>11|TRBV7-9|TRBJ1-1
ASSLAPGTEAF
>12|TRBV5-1|TRBJ1-1
ASSSTGGDTEAF
>13|TRBV7-2|TRBJ2-5
ASSSGASGKETQY
>13|TRBV4-1|TRBJ1-1
ASSQAGVEDTEAF
>11|TRBV6-5|TRBJ1-1
ASSYGTGAEAF
>10|TRBV7-6|TRBJ2-7
ASSLEGIEQY
>13|TRBV19|TRBJ2-2
ASKMGLLNTGELF
>13|TRBV9|TRBJ2-2
ASSVGSRNTGELF
>11|TRBV5-6|TRBJ1-6
ASSLVRNSPLH
>13|TRBV5-5|TRBJ1-5
ASSLGGRALEPQH
>11|TRBV5-1|TRBJ2-5
ASSLGGSETQY
>10|TRBV5-4|TRBJ1-2
ASSLRGYGYT
>12|TRBV5-4|TRBJ2-7
ASSLDGNSREQY
>10|TRBV5-4|TRBJ2-7
ASSTGGYEQY
>11|TRBV7-9|TRBJ1-1
ASSLSPGREAF
>12|TRBV7-8|TRBJ2-7
ASSLDVDGYEQY
>11|TRBV5-4|TRBJ2-1
ASSLGPLDEQF
>20|TRBV27|TRBJ1-1
ASSLSMDEQGDRGRENTEAF
>12|TRBV27|TRBJ1-4
ASSQWDSFEKLF
>15|TRBV4-3|TRBJ1-3
ASSQEAGLPSGNTIY
>13|TRBV5-4|TRBJ2-3
ASSWASKGTDTQY
>15|TRBV5-1|TRBJ1-3
ASQLGYRGQGGNTIY
>15|TRBV4-1|TRBJ2-2
ASSQDWDSGLTGELF
>12|TRBV9|TRBJ1-3
ASSVETGGNTIY
>12|TRBV19|TRBJ1-1
ASNRGQVNTEAF
>13|TRBV7-2|TRBJ1-4
ASSLSWQSNEKLF
>12|TRBV5-1|TRBJ1-2
ASSLEVANYGYT
>12|TRBV10-3|TRBJ1-6
AITQEPGVSPLH
>14|TRBV19|TRBJ1-5
ASTIGTGAVDQPQH
>12|TRBV7-8|TRBJ1-1
ASSLIGWRAEAF
>16|TRBV18|TRBJ2-3
ASSPRSLAGGSTDTQY